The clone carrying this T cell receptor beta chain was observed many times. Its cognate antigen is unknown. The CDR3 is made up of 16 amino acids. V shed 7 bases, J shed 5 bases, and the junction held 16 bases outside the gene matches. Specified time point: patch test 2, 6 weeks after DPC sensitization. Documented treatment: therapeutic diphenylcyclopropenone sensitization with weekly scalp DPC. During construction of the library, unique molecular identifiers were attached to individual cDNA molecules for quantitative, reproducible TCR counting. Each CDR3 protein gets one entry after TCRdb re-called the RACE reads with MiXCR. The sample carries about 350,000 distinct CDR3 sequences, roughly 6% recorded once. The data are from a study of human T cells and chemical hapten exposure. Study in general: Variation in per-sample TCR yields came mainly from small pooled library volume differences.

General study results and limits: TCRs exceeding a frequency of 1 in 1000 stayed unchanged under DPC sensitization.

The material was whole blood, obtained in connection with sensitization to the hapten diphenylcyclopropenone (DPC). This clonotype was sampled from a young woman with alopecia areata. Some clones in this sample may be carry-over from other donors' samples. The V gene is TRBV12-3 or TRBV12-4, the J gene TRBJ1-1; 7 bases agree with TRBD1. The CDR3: CASNLYRGPFLTEAFF. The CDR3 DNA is TGTGCCAGCAATCTTTACAGGGGCCCTTTTCTGACTGAAGCTTTCTTT.